The entry that follows covers one T cell receptor (beta chain) sequence. This sample stems from a study of identical twins. The CDR3 spans 17 residues. CDR1 is MNHEY and CDR2 is SVGAGI in the germline V gene. With 4 bases clipped from V and 6 bases from J, the junction kept 14 bases outside the gene matches. In TCRdb, the 5' RACE reads were re-called with MiXCR into one record per CDR3 protein. The sample yields roughly 770,000 distinct CDR3 sequences, about 20% seen once. This sample was also put to use in a study of T cells expressing NK-cell markers. From that study: Within the sequenced cohort of eight donors, seven exhibited HCMV seropositivity and one was seronegative. In roughly six donors, dominant CD3+CD56+NKG2C+ clonotypes ranked among the top 10 CD8+ clonotypes. In several donors, dominant clonotypes made up roughly 28.3-65% of CD3+CD56-NKG2C+ cells.

The sample consisted of PBMCs. This TCR came from a woman between 18 and 29 years old in good health. This chain links TRBV6-5 with TRBJ2-1; 8 bases agree with TRBD2. CDR3 region: CASSWRTSGSRSNEQFF. The CDR3 DNA follows: TGTGCCAGCAGTTGGCGAACGAGCGGGAGCCGATCCAATGAGCAGTTCTTC.